The T cell receptor (beta chain) under discussion was sequenced for a study of T cell repertoires in cytomegalovirus infection. Study information: Indications of both CMV infection and matching HLA type were provided by public TCR beta signatures. General study points: Accumulated public TCR beta family frequency recognized individuals carrying CMV together with the relevant HLA. Clonotypes of TCR beta that were HLA-C-restricted and CMV-specific dominated the ex vivo response.

TCRdb independently ran MiXCR on the reads; one entry per CDR3 protein. The sample has hundreds of thousands of distinct CDR3 sequences, 9.6% seen once. This clonotype was detected ten times or more. Its matching antigen is unknown. The source of this sequence is a human donor in good health (CMV status not recorded). Some clones in this sample may be carry-over from other donors' samples. Sequencing was done on a sample of PBMCs.

CDR3 sequence reads: CATSRTNAQETQYF. DNA for the CDR3: TGTGCCACCAGCAGAACTAACGCACAAGAGACCCAGTACTTC. This chain connects TRBV15 to TRBJ2-5; D ambiguous. Trimming took 2 bases from V and 2 from J, leaving 9 bases between them. Germline CDR1 LNHNV, CDR2 YYDKDF (reference sequence). The CDR3 loop spans 14 amino acids. Full variable domain (remainder filled in from reference TRBV15 and TRBJ2-5): DAMVIQNPRYQVTQFGKPVTLSCSQTLNHNVMYWYQQKSSQAPKLLFHYYDKDFNNEADTPDNFQSRRPNTSFCFLDIRSPGLGDTAMYLCATSRTNAQETQYFGPGTRLLVL.